The 27 T cell receptor beta chains below come from one sample, sequenced in a study of OX40 agonist ivuxolimab in advanced cancers. Profiling relied on immunoSEQ multiplex PCR, and the TCRdb table lists in-frame clones only, not all of them. Among tens of thousands of clones listed, under 90% were seen once. The specimen comprised CD4+ or CD8+ T cells sorted from blood, sampled in a trial of the OX40 agonist ivuxolimab. These receptors all stem from an adult with an advanced solid tumor such as melanoma, head and neck, liver or kidney cancer.

The chain carries TRBV29-1 and TRBJ1-1, with 7 bases aligning to TRBD1. The germline CDR1 and CDR2 sequences are SQVTM and ANQGSEA. There are 14 residues in the CDR3. J gave up 0 bases and V 0 bases, and 1 base lay outside the gene matches. CDR3 amino acids: CSVEETGVNTEAFF. DNA of the CDR3: TGCAGCGTTGAAGAAACAGGGGTGAACACTGAAGCTTTCTTT.

V and J are TRBV2 and TRBJ1-2; unclear D gene. The germline V gene encodes CDR1 SNHLY and CDR2 FYNNEI. CDR3 length equals 15 residues. V was shortened by 4 bases and J by 0 bases, with 12 bases between the two germline ends. The CDR3 sequence: CASSVGGNTNYGYTF. The CDR3 bases are TGTGCCAGCAGTGTGGGCGGGAATACTAACTATGGCTACACCTTC.

The V gene is TRBV5-4, the J gene TRBJ1-5; D might be TRBD1 (5 bases). V was cut by 4 bases and J by 8 bases, with 13 bases left in between. The germline CDR1 and CDR2 sequences are SGHNT and YYREEE (reference sequence). This CDR3 contains 13 residues. CDR3: CASSQGTHEPQHF. In DNA, the CDR3 is TGTGCCAGCAGCCAAGGGACCCACGAGCCCCAGCATTTT.

The chain combines TRBV4-3 with TRBJ2-7; a weak D match, TRBD1 (6 bases). V was pared by 4 bases and J by 3 bases, with 16 bases between. The germline CDR1 and CDR2 sequences are LGHNA and YSLEER. The CDR3 has 15 residues. In DNA form, the CDR3 reads TGCGCCAGCAGCCCAGGGGTCGGTTTCAACTACGAGCAGTACTTC. Its translation is CASSPGVGFNYEQYF.

The CDR3 region has the DNA TGTGCCAGCAGTCCGAGAGGCGGTTCCTCCTACGAGCAGTACTTC. Protein: CASSPRGGSSYEQYF. V and J are TRBV28 and TRBJ2-7; D remains unclear. Germline V gene sequence: CDR1 MDHEN, CDR2 SYDVKM. V was shortened by 5 bases and J by 0 bases, with 14 bases between the two germline ends. The CDR3 spans 15 residues.

For the CDR3, the DNA is TGTGCCAGCAGCCGCCGGAAAGGGGTCGCCTACGAGCAGTACTTC. As protein: CASSRRKGVAYEQYF. The chain employs TRBV5-4 and TRBJ2-7; a weak D match, TRBD1 (5 bases). From germline, CDR1 is SGHNT and CDR2 YYREEE (reference sequence). This CDR3 has 15 amino acids. The V gene lost 4 bases and the J gene lost 2 bases, with 16 bases spanning the gap.

About this clone: An end of the junction does not agree with germline; a read error may underlie this. V usage is TRBV13 and J usage is TRBJ1-6, with TRBD1 as a possible D gene (6 bases). CDR1 and CDR2 from the germline V gene are PRHDT and FYEKMQ (reference sequence). This CDR3 is built from 15 residues. CDR3 coding DNA: TGTGCCAGCAGCTTAGGGGCAGGGGATAATTCGCCCCTCCACTTT. Its translation is CASSLGAGDNSPLHF.

The rearrangement joins TRBV6-5 to TRBJ2-4; D is undetermined. The CDR3 sequence is 12 residues long. Germline V CDR1 and CDR2: MNHEY, SVGAGI. Trimming removed 2 bases at V and 11 bases at J, with 10 bases between. The DNA of the CDR3 is TGTGCCAGCAGTTACCCGGGTGGGGTTCAGTACTTC. Its protein is CASSYPGGVQYF.

In its sample, this clone was seen once. The V call is TRBV12-5, the J call TRBJ2-3; a possible D gene is TRBD1 (5 bases). V shed 0 bases and J shed 0 bases, with 13 bases lying between them. Germline V gene sequence: CDR1 LGHNT, CDR2 FRNRAP. The CDR3 runs 17 residues. CDR3 bases: TGTGCTAGTGGTTTGGTAGCGACAGATTATAGCACAGATACGCAGTATTTT. Its translation: CASGLVATDYSTDTQYF.

V is TRBV13 and J is TRBJ1-3; 7 positions agree with TRBD1. V was pared by 5 bases and J by 4 bases, with 14 bases of the junction left unmatched. The CDR3 totals 17 residues. In germline, CDR1 is PRHDT, CDR2 FYEKMQ (reference sequence). DNA of the CDR3: TGTGCCAGCAGCGACCGTGGAGGGGGCGCAGGGGGAAACACCATATATTTT. It translates to CASSDRGGGAGGNTIYF.

Only a few counts were recorded for this clone. The chain employs TRBV6-5 and TRBJ2-7; 8 nucleotides agree with TRBD1. Losses at the gene ends were 6 bases for V and 5 bases for J; bases not matched to a gene: 9. This CDR3 region has 14 residues. Germline V CDR1 and CDR2: MNHEY, SVGAGI. DNA of the CDR3: TGTGCCAGCAGCCCGACCGGGACAGGTAACGAGCAGTACTTC. Protein sequence: CASSPTGTGNEQYF.

V and J are TRBV11-2 and TRBJ2-5, with D uncertain. The better agreement between TRBJ2-7 and the DNA end casts doubt on the J call. The CDR3 has 14 residues. Germline CDR1 SGHAT, CDR2 FQNNGV. The CDR3 loop is CASSLAVGVSEQYF. As DNA, the CDR3 is TGTGCCAGCAGCTTAGCGGTTGGGGTCTCCGAGCAGTACTTC.

V gene TRBV15 combines with J gene TRBJ2-2; D possibly corresponds to TRBD2 (5 bases). V lost 1 base, J lost 5 bases, and 17 bases lay in between. Germline assignment: CDR1 LNHNV and CDR2 YYDKDF (reference sequence). This CDR3 has 17 amino acids. The CDR3 DNA follows: TGTGCCACCAGCAGAGTGGAGGATCCCTTACCTACCGGGGAGCTGTTTTTT. It codes for CATSRVEDPLPTGELFF.

The J gene is TRBJ2-7, the V gene TRBV6-5, with D unresolved. The CDR3 length is 12 residues. Trimming shortened V by 8 bases and J by 1 base, and 9 bases separated the two germline ends. CDR1 and CDR2 from the germline V gene are MNHEY and SVGAGI. Here the CDR3 reads CASGNSSYEQYV. In nucleotides, the CDR3 is TGTGCCAGCGGCAACAGTTCCTACGAGCAGTACGTC.

V gene TRBV27 combines with J gene TRBJ1-1, with unresolved D. The CDR3 loop spans 13 amino acids. From germline, CDR1 is MNHEY and CDR2 SMNVEV (reference sequence). V shed 8 bases and J shed 0 bases, with 10 bases lying between them. CDR3 in DNA: TGTGCCAGCGGACCTTCCATGAACACTGAAGCTTTCTTT. This sequence encodes CASGPSMNTEAFF.

The rearrangement joins TRBV5-1 to TRBJ2-3; TRBD1 might be the D (5 bases). CDR3 length: 15 amino acids. The V gene's germline CDR1 is SGHRS and CDR2 YFSETQ. The V end was cut by 4 bases, the J end by 5 bases, with 17 bases between. CDR3 protein: CASSIPQGWGDTQYF. CDR3 bases: TGCGCCAGCAGCATCCCCCAGGGATGGGGAGATACGCAGTATTTT.

The genes are TRBV27 and TRBJ2-3; 7 nucleotides agree with TRBD2. This CDR3 is 17 amino acids long. Germline V lookup: CDR1 MNHEY, CDR2 SMNVEV (reference sequence). The junction had 7 bases not matched to a gene; V was cut back by 1 base and J by 0 bases. CDR3 region: CASSLWPSGTSTDTQYF. Written as DNA, the CDR3 is TGTGCCAGCAGTTTATGGCCTAGCGGAACTAGCACAGATACGCAGTATTTT.

The chain uses TRBV6-5 and TRBJ2-5; possible D gene TRBD2, 7 bases. With 3 bases removed from V and 5 bases from J, the gap between germline ends came to 19 bases. This CDR3 has 16 amino acids. CDR1 is MNHEY, CDR2 SVGAGI, per germline. CDR3 amino acids: CASSYPSDGGLETQYF. The CDR3 DNA sequence: TGTGCCAGCAGTTATCCTAGTGACGGGGGGCTGGAGACCCAGTACTTC.

The chain links TRBV25-1 to TRBJ1-2; tentative D call: TRBD1 (5 bases). There are 13 residues in the CDR3. The germline V gene has CDR1 MGHDK and CDR2 SYGVNS. V was cut by 4 bases and J by 4 bases, with 10 bases left in between. DNA of the CDR3: TGTGCCAGCAGTGTACAGGAATTCTATGGCTACACCTTC. It specifies CASSVQEFYGYTF.

Ten or more counts support this clone. The chain joins TRBV28 to TRBJ1-1; TRBD1 matches 8 bases. Losses at the gene ends were 3 bases for V and 5 bases for J; bases not matched to a gene: 5. Germline lookup yields CDR1 MDHEN and CDR2 SYDVKM. This CDR3 contains 14 residues. The CDR3 nucleotides are TGTGCCAGCAGTTTGCTCAGGGGGCTTACTGAAGCTTTCTTT. It is translated as CASSLLRGLTEAFF.

The chain uses TRBV6-6 and TRBJ1-3, with 7 bases identical to TRBD1. The CDR3 extends over 16 amino acids. The V segment lost 5 bases and the J segment 0 bases; nucleotides outside the gene matches: 7. Germline CDR1 is MNHNY and CDR2 is SVGAGI (reference sequence). CDR3 amino acids: CASSHWDSSSGNTIYF. DNA for the CDR3: TGTGCCAGCAGTCATTGGGACAGCTCCTCTGGAAACACCATATATTTT.

The genes are TRBV15 and TRBJ1-2; the D is unclear. V was trimmed by 6 bases and J by 0 bases, leaving 14 bases between them. From germline, CDR1 is LNHNV and CDR2 YYDKDF (reference sequence). The CDR3 has 15 residues. The CDR3 spells CATRPAGPANYGYTF. The CDR3 nucleotides are TGTGCCACCAGGCCAGCGGGTCCAGCTAACTATGGCTACACCTTC.

This rearrangement joins TRBV15 to TRBJ2-3, with D uncertain. This CDR3 is 16 amino acids long. Germline CDR1 and CDR2: LNHNV and YYDKDF (reference sequence). The germline V and J ends were trimmed by 0 bases and 3 bases, with 13 bases remaining between them. Here the CDR3 reads CATSRDWSPETDTQYF. The CDR3 nucleotides are TGTGCCACCAGCAGAGACTGGAGTCCAGAAACAGATACGCAGTATTTT.

This clone was detected once. The genes are TRBV27 and TRBJ1-2; 8 nucleotides match TRBD1. Germline V gene sequence: CDR1 MNHEY, CDR2 SMNVEV (reference sequence). The CDR3 consists of 14 residues. The V segment lost 1 base and the J segment 7 bases; nucleotides outside the gene matches: 5. The CDR3 here is CASSLFSGGRGYTF. The CDR3, as DNA: TGTGCCAGCAGTTTATTCTCAGGGGGCCGTGGCTACACCTTC.

The V and J genes are TRBV29-1 and TRBJ1-5, with 9 bases identical to TRBD1. Germline values: CDR1 SQVTM, CDR2 ANQGSEA. Losses at the gene ends were 5 bases for V and 4 bases for J; bases not matched to a gene: 3. The CDR3 contains 13 residues. The CDR3 protein is CSVRDRVNQPQHF. The CDR3 DNA sequence: TGCAGCGTTCGGGACAGGGTAAATCAGCCCCAGCATTTT.

CDR3 in DNA: TGTGCCAGTAGTATTACGGAGAGATATGGCTACACCTTC. Translation: CASSITERYGYTF. This rearrangement joins TRBV19 to TRBJ1-2; no clear D. Germline-derived CDR1 and CDR2 are LNHDA and SQIVND (reference sequence). The ends were cut back, 3 bases at V and 5 bases at J, with 10 bases in the middle. This CDR3 has 13 residues. The full variable domain, in which reference TRBV19 and TRBJ1-2 provide the parts outside the CDR3, is DGGITQSPKYLFRKEGQNVTLSCEQNLNHDAMYWYRQDPGQGLRLIYYSQIVNDFQKGDIAEGYSVSREKKESFPLTVTSAQKNPTAFYLCASSITERYGYTFGSGTRLTVV.

The chain joins TRBV7-9 to TRBJ1-5, with 8 positions matching TRBD1. CDR1 and CDR2 from the germline V gene are SEHNR and FQNEAQ (reference sequence). J lost 5 bases, V lost 4 bases, and 4 bases had no gene match. The CDR3 length is 14 residues. The CDR3 protein is CASSSTGVDQPQHF. The CDR3 nucleotides read TGTGCCAGCAGCTCGACAGGGGTGGATCAGCCCCAGCATTTT.